The 11 T cell receptor beta chains given below trace back to one sample, sequenced in a study of blood T cell repertoires in COVID-19. This table comes from immunoSEQ multiplex PCR, and its TCRdb copy is limited to in-frame clones, with some not included. Of 20,000 to 25,000 clones detected, about 86% appear once; the ten largest clones hold 6.5%. The material sequenced was peripheral blood. Every receptor here comes from a man between 65 and 85 years old with acute or convalescent COVID-19.

V and J are TRBV5-1 and TRBJ2-1; TRBD2 aligns across 8 bases. Germline CDR1 reads SGHRS; CDR2 reads YFSETQ. The CDR3 is 15 residues long. V was clipped by 4 bases and J by 5 bases; unmatched bases: 8. The CDR3 is CASSESLAGHNEQFF. CDR3 in DNA: TGCGCCAGCAGCGAATCCCTAGCGGGCCACAATGAGCAGTTCTTC.

The chain links TRBV3-1 (or the pseudogene TRBV3-2) to TRBJ2-1; 7 nucleotides line up with TRBD2. This CDR3 has 14 residues. The V gene's germline CDR1 is LGHDT and CDR2 YNNKEL (reference sequence). Trimming removed 4 bases from V and 8 bases from J; junction bases left unmatched: 8. The CDR3 loop is CASSRTSWGHEQFF. The CDR3 bases are TGTGCCAGCAGCCGGACTAGTTGGGGTCATGAGCAGTTCTTC.

The rearrangement uses TRBV24-1 and TRBJ2-3; possibly TRBD1 for D (6 bases). Germline CDR1 reads KGHDR; CDR2 reads SFDVKD. Trimming took 6 bases from V and 5 from J, leaving 14 bases between them. CDR3 length equals 14 residues. For the CDR3, the DNA is TGTGCCACCAGTCCACAACTGGACAGAGATACGCAGTATTTT. This translates into CATSPQLDRDTQYF.

The chain couples TRBV11-2 to TRBJ2-6; tentative D call: TRBD2 (6 bases). The CDR3 sequence is 18 residues long. Trimming cost V 2 bases and J 0 bases, with 14 bases left between them. Germline loops: CDR1 SGHAT, CDR2 FQNNGV. The CDR3 spells CASSLKRRESSGANVLTF. CDR3 DNA: TGTGCCAGCAGCTTAAAGAGGAGGGAAAGCTCTGGGGCCAACGTCCTGACTTTC.

The chain employs TRBV5-1 and TRBJ2-7; 7 bases fit TRBD1. There are 13 residues in the CDR3. The germline CDR1 and CDR2 sequences are SGHRS and YFSETQ. Trimming took 9 bases from V and 0 from J; bases not matched to a gene: 6. CDR3 residues: CATRDSSSYEQYF. Here the CDR3 DNA reads TGCGCCACCCGGGACAGCAGCTCCTACGAGCAGTACTTC.

The genes are TRBV30 and TRBJ1-1; D perhaps matches TRBD1 (6 bases). The germline gives CDR1 GTSNPN, CDR2 SVGIG (reference sequence). This CDR3 region has 13 residues. The V end lost 5 bases, the J end lost 0 bases, and 10 bases lay between the germline ends. The CDR3 reads CAWGRGMNTEAFF. The CDR3 DNA reads as TGTGCCTGGGGAAGGGGGATGAACACTGAAGCTTTCTTT.

As for this clone: Mismatch with germline at one junction end may stem from a read error. The chain couples TRBV12-3 or TRBV12-4 to TRBJ2-7; D perhaps matches TRBD2 (6 bases). The CDR3 is made up of 12 amino acids. The CDR3 is CASSPDWGVCDF. DNA for the CDR3: TGTGCCAGCAGTCCGGATTGGGGGGTGTGTGACTTC.

The V and J genes are TRBV6-1 and TRBJ2-3; 8 nucleotides match TRBD1. Germline trimming cut 3 bases from V and 2 bases from J; bases unmatched to any gene: 4. The germline V gene has CDR1 MNHNS and CDR2 SASEGT. CDR3 length: 15 amino acids. The CDR3 sequence: CASSEGTGPTDTQYF. The CDR3 DNA sequence: TGTGCCAGCAGTGAGGGGACAGGCCCCACAGATACGCAGTATTTT.

The V call is TRBV18, the J call TRBJ2-3; 10 positions agree with TRBD2. Germline CDR1 KGHSH, CDR2 LQKENI. V lost 2 bases, J lost 2 bases, and 7 bases stayed unmatched. The CDR3 runs to 17 residues. The CDR3 here is CASSPTGSGGNTDTQYF. CDR3 bases: TGTGCCAGCTCACCAACCGGTAGCGGGGGGAACACAGATACGCAGTATTTT.

A single count supports this clone. The rearrangement uses TRBV30 and TRBJ2-5; 12 nucleotides line up with TRBD1. V lost 5 bases to trimming and J lost 3 bases; unmatched junction nucleotides: 7. The CDR3 runs 15 residues. Germline V gives CDR1 GTSNPN, CDR2 SVGIG (reference sequence). The CDR3 nucleotides are TGTGCCTGGGGGACAGGGGGCGCCGGTAAAGAGACCCAGTACTTC. It specifies CAWGTGGAGKETQYF.

The chain combines TRBV6-5 with TRBJ1-2, with D possibly TRBD1 on 5 matching bases. CDR1 and CDR2 from the germline V gene are MNHEY and SVGAGI. The CDR3 is made up of 14 amino acids. V gave up 6 bases and J gave up 3 bases, with 14 bases separating them. CDR3 coding DNA: TGTGCCAGCAGGGCCGGGGGTAGCGACTATGGCTACACCTTC. Residues: CASRAGGSDYGYTF.